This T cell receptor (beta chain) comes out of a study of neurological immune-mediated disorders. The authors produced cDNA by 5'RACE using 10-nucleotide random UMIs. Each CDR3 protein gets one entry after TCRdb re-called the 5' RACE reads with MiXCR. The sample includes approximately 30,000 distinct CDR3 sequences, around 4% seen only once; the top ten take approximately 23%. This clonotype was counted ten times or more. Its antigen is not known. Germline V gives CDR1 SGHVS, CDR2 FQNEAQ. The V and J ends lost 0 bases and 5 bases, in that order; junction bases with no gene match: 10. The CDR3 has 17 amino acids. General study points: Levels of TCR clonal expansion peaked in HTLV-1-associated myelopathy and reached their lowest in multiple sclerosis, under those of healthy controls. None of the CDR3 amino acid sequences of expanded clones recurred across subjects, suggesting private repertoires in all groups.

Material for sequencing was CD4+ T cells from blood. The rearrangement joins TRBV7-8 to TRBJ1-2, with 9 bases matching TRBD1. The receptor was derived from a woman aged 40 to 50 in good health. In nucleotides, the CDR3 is TGTGCCAGCAGCTTAGCGCCGGGACAGGGAGAAAGATATGGCTACACCTTC. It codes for CASSLAPGQGERYGYTF.